One and the same sample provided the 23 T cell receptor beta chains below, sequenced in a study of T cells in Graves' hyperthyroidism and ophthalmopathy. TCR beta CDR3 sequences were amplified from RNA transcripts. A set of HTBI primers served as the primers for a first-round RT-PCR of the TCR CDR3. TCRdb reprocessed the multiplex PCR reads via MiXCR and lists one record per CDR3 protein. Among 300,000 to 350,000 distinct CDR3 sequences listed, roughly 18% were seen once. Sequencing used blood. The receptors were gathered from a woman aged 50 to 60 with Graves' hyperthyroidism.

The V call is TRBV6-1, the J call TRBJ2-5, with D possibly being TRBD1 or TRBD2 (5 bases each). In germline, CDR1 is MNHNS, CDR2 SASEGT. V lost 6 bases to trimming and J lost 9 bases, with 26 bases between them. This CDR3 comprises 16 residues. The chain's CDR3 is CASSPVPGTTPRAQYF. Here the CDR3 DNA reads TGTGCCAGCAGCCCCGTGCCCGGGACCACCCCCAGGGCCCAGTACTTC.

At least ten counts were recorded for this clonotype. The rearrangement uses TRBV12-3 or TRBV12-4 and TRBJ1-2; D gene ambiguous. The CDR3 has 14 residues. V was pared by 7 bases and J by 5 bases, with 17 bases between. As DNA, the CDR3 is TGTGCCAGCACCCCTGAGGGCGTATTGTATGGCTACACCTTC. This translates into CASTPEGVLYGYTF.

The gene calls are TRBV3-1 and TRBJ2-1; 9 positions match TRBD2. Germline lookup yields CDR1 LGHDT and CDR2 YNNKEL (reference sequence). CDR3 length: 17 residues. Germline trimming cut 0 bases from V and 3 bases from J; bases unmatched to any gene: 6. The CDR3 spells CASSQEAAGGGYNEQFF. CDR3 nucleotides: TGTGCCAGCAGCCAAGAGGCGGCGGGGGGGGGCTACAATGAGCAGTTCTTC.

J is TRBJ2-7 and V is TRBV2; 7 bases are a match to TRBD1. This CDR3 region has 14 residues. Looked up from germline, CDR1 is SNHLY and CDR2 is FYNNEI. The trim removed 5 bases at V and 1 base at J, leaving 5 bases unmatched. CDR3 protein: CASSSNRGSYEQYF. Here the CDR3 DNA reads TGTGCCAGCAGTAGCAACAGGGGATCCTACGAGCAGTACTTC.

This chain connects TRBV27 to TRBJ1-3; D is perhaps TRBD1 (5 bases). The CDR3 has 15 residues. Germline CDR1 MNHEY, CDR2 SMNVEV (reference sequence). V was cut by 5 bases and J by 2 bases, with 13 bases left in between. CDR3 protein: CASSPGTATGNTIYF. The CDR3 DNA is TGTGCCAGCAGTCCCGGGACGGCCACTGGAAACACCATATATTTT.

The V call is TRBV5-1, the J call TRBJ1-2, with 7 bases that match TRBD1. CDR3 length: 12 residues. CDR1 is SGHRS and CDR2 is YFSETQ in the germline V gene. The ends lost 5 bases at V and 5 bases at J; junction bases unmatched: 3. CDR3 in DNA: TGCGCCAGCAGGCGGGACAGTTATGGCTACACCTTC. Protein product: CASRRDSYGYTF.

The chain links TRBV3-1 to TRBJ1-2; TRBD1 matches 7 bases. The germline V gene has CDR1 LGHDT and CDR2 YNNKEL (reference sequence). The junction had 6 bases not matched to a gene; V was cut back by 1 base and J by 4 bases. This CDR3 contains 15 residues. The CDR3 DNA follows: TGTGCCAGCAGCCAAGCCGACAGGGTAGGCTATGGCTACACCTTC. It yields the protein CASSQADRVGYGYTF.

There are many counts of this clonotype. V usage is TRBV20-1 and J usage is TRBJ2-1; 10 nucleotides line up with TRBD2. With 1 base clipped from V and 7 bases from J, the junction kept 7 bases outside the gene matches. CDR1 is DFQATT and CDR2 is SNEGSKA in the germline V gene (reference sequence). The CDR3 covers 15 residues. CDR3 sequence (DNA): TGCAGTGCTAGAGCCAGCGGGAGGGCCGGTAATGAGCAGTTCTTC. Translating gives CSARASGRAGNEQFF.

The rearrangement uses TRBV30 and TRBJ2-3; D gene unclear. Looked up from germline, CDR1 is GTSNPN and CDR2 is SVGIG (reference sequence). Trimming removed 4 bases from V and 4 bases from J, with 6 bases in between. The CDR3 has 11 residues. CDR3 protein: CAWILADTQYF. In DNA, the CDR3 is TGTGCCTGGATTCTTGCAGATACGCAGTATTTT.

The chain uses TRBV19 and TRBJ1-2, with 7 nucleotides matching TRBD1. The V and J ends lost 6 bases and 10 bases, in that order; junction bases with no gene match: 5. The CDR3 covers 11 residues. Germline values: CDR1 LNHDA, CDR2 SQIVND (reference sequence). The CDR3, as DNA: TGTGCCAGTAGGACCCAGGGGGACTACACCTTC. Residues: CASRTQGDYTF.

This chain joins TRBV29-1 and TRBJ2-5, with D tentatively TRBD2 (5 bases). CDR3 length: 12 amino acids. In germline, CDR1 is SQVTM, CDR2 ANQGSEA. Trimming cost V 3 bases and J 5 bases, with 10 bases left between them. The CDR3: CSVDGSGETQYF. Written as DNA, the CDR3 is TGCAGCGTTGATGGTTCGGGGGAGACCCAGTACTTC. Combining the CDR3 with reference TRBV29-1 and TRBJ2-5 gives the whole variable domain SAVISQKPSRDICQRGTSLTIQCQVDSQVTMMFWYRQQPGQSLTLIATANQGSEATYESGFVIDKFPISRPNLTFSTLTVSNMSPEDSSIYLCSVDGSGETQYFGPGTRLLVL.

The genes are TRBV5-5 and TRBJ1-2; D ambiguous. This CDR3 is 15 amino acids long. V lost 4 bases and J 4 bases, leaving 17 bases between the germline ends. Per germline, CDR1 SGHKS and CDR2 YYEKEE (reference sequence). The CDR3 DNA reads as TGTGCCAGCAGCACCTATACCGCAGGTGCCTATGGCTACACCTTC. This sequence encodes CASSTYTAGAYGYTF.

This clonotype has a count of ten or more. The rearrangement joins TRBV30 to TRBJ2-7; 10 bases agree with TRBD2. Losses at the gene ends were 3 bases for V and 4 bases for J; bases not matched to a gene: 9. Germline CDR1 and CDR2: GTSNPN and SVGIG (reference sequence). The CDR3 is made up of 15 amino acids. The CDR3, as DNA: TGTGCCTGGAGGACCGCTAGCGGGAGCCTGTACGAGCAGTACTTC. Translated: CAWRTASGSLYEQYF.

This clonotype was observed a few times. The rearrangement uses TRBV7-2 and TRBJ1-2; no clear D gene. The CDR3 has 13 residues. The V and J ends lost 5 bases and 3 bases respectively, with 10 bases between them. Germline CDR1 reads SGHTA; CDR2 reads FQGNSA. In nucleotides, the CDR3 is TGTGCCAGCAGCCCCCGTTTCGACTATGGCTACACCTTC. Its protein is CASSPRFDYGYTF.

This clonotype was detected many times. The chain recombines TRBV18 with TRBJ2-2; 7 bases fit TRBD1. V shed 3 bases and J 0 bases; nucleotides not matched to a gene: 13. This CDR3 spans 19 amino acids. The germline V gene has CDR1 KGHSH and CDR2 LQKENI. The DNA for the CDR3 is TGTGCCAGCTCACCCCTAATGCCCGGACAGGCAGCGAACACCGGGGAGCTGTTTTTT. It encodes CASSPLMPGQAANTGELFF.

This rearrangement joins TRBV7-9 to TRBJ2-1, with D possibly TRBD2 on 6 matching bases. Trimming took off 5 bases at V and 5 bases at J, with 13 bases between the two ends. CDR3 size: 14 residues. The germline gives CDR1 SEHNR, CDR2 FQNEAQ (reference sequence). The CDR3 spells CASSQSGLNNEQFF. The CDR3 DNA reads TGTGCCAGCAGCCAAAGCGGGCTAAACAATGAGCAGTTCTTC. The variable domain in full, completed from reference TRBV7-9 and TRBJ2-1, reads DTGVSQNPRHKITKRGQNVTFRCDPISEHNRLYWYRQTLGQGPEFLTYFQNEAQLEKSRLLSDRFSAERPKGSFSTLEIQRTEQGDSAMYLCASSQSGLNNEQFFGPGTRLTVL.

The chain links TRBV4-1 to TRBJ1-1; D call uncertain. Looked up from germline, CDR1 is MGHRA and CDR2 is YSYEKL. V lost 0 bases and J 1 base, leaving 6 bases between the germline ends. This CDR3 is built from 14 residues. DNA of the CDR3: TGCGCCAGCAGCCAAGACGGAGAGAACACTGAAGCTTTCTTT. Encoded protein: CASSQDGENTEAFF.

This clonotype was seen at least ten times. This chain links TRBV12-3 or TRBV12-4 with TRBJ1-2, with D maybe TRBD1 (5 bases). V was cut by 3 bases and J by 4 bases, with 9 bases left in between. The CDR3 covers 13 residues. CDR3 coding DNA: TGTGCCAGCAGTTTTGGGGCCGCCTATGGCTACACCTTC. Encoded protein: CASSFGAAYGYTF.

This clonotype turned up a few times. The genes are TRBV5-8 and TRBJ2-1; D perhaps matches TRBD1 (6 bases). Germline CDR1 is SGHTS and CDR2 is YDEGEE. V was pared by 1 base and J by 9 bases, with 17 bases between. The CDR3 consists of 15 residues. CDR3 sequence reads: CASSLIGQSYGEQFF. DNA of the CDR3: TGTGCCAGCAGCTTGATCGGACAGTCATACGGTGAGCAGTTCTTC.

This chain joins TRBV15 and TRBJ1-1, with TRBD1 as a possible D gene (6 bases). The V gene lost 0 bases and the J gene lost 1 base, with 12 bases spanning the gap. The length of the CDR3 is 16 residues. Germline CDR1 and CDR2: LNHNV and YYDKDF (reference sequence). In DNA, the CDR3 is TGTGCCACCAGCAGAGATAAAGGACAGTGGAACACTGAAGCTTTCTTT. Protein: CATSRDKGQWNTEAFF.

This sequence joins TRBV24-1 and TRBJ2-5, with D possibly TRBD1 on 6 matching bases. Per the germline V gene, CDR1 is KGHDR and CDR2 is SFDVKD. This CDR3 contains 13 residues. The V end lost 4 bases, the J end lost 1 base, and 6 bases lay between the germline ends. This CDR3 reads CATSEGGQETQYF. CDR3 in DNA: TGTGCCACCAGTGAAGGGGGCCAAGAGACCCAGTACTTC.

The V and J genes are TRBV12-3 or TRBV12-4 and TRBJ2-5; tentatively, D is TRBD1 or TRBD2 (5 bases each). V dropped 5 bases and J dropped 1 base, with 23 bases sitting between them. The CDR3 is 18 residues long. The DNA of the CDR3 is TGTGCCAGCAGTGAAGGATTACAGACAGTCAGCGGCCAAGAGACCCAGTACTTC. This codes for CASSEGLQTVSGQETQYF.

The chain combines TRBV4-1 with TRBJ2-7, with D possibly being TRBD1 (6 bases). The CDR3 length is 15 residues. Deletions cut 2 bases from V and 3 bases from J, with 14 bases between. In germline, CDR1 is MGHRA, CDR2 YSYEKL. CDR3 sequence reads: CASSQRWEGGYEQYF. CDR3 coding DNA: TGCGCCAGCAGCCAAAGATGGGAAGGGGGCTACGAGCAGTACTTC.